A single sample is the source of the 32 T cell receptor beta chains below, sequenced in a study of STAT3 mutations in large granular lymphocyte leukemia. The study, taken as a whole, reports: Every T-cell large granular lymphocyte leukemia patient had at least one immunodominant TCR beta clonotype.

The antigens these receptors bind are not known. The data were produced by immunoSEQ multiplex PCR, yet TCRdb's version contains in-frame clones alone and is incomplete. Of over 30,000 clones in the sample, about 88% were seen once. The sequenced sample was PBMCs. The receptor source for this set is a human donor with T large granular lymphocyte leukemia. Some clones in this sample may be carry-over from other donors' samples.

The chain links TRBV5-1 to TRBJ1-2; D gene uncertain. The CDR3 contains 15 residues. Trimming removed 6 bases from V and 4 bases from J, with 19 bases in between. CDR1 is SGHRS and CDR2 is YFSETQ in the germline V gene. CDR3 protein: CASTMISGTTYGYTF. Written as DNA, the CDR3 is TGCGCCAGCACCATGATATCAGGCACAACCTATGGCTACACCTTC.

The chain uses TRBV19 and TRBJ1-5, with 9 bases aligning to TRBD1. J was trimmed by 3 bases and V by 6 bases; bases with no gene match: 9. Germline V gene data show CDR1 as LNHDA and CDR2 as SQIVND (reference sequence). The CDR3 runs to 16 residues. The CDR3, as DNA: TGTGCCAGTAGAAGACCGGGACAGGGCTCCAATCAGCCCCAGCATTTT. This gives the protein CASRRPGQGSNQPQHF.

V usage is TRBV20-1 and J usage is TRBJ1-6, with a possible D match to TRBD1 (5 bases). V shed 4 bases and J shed 17 bases, with 15 bases lying between them. There are 11 residues in the CDR3. The germline V gene has CDR1 DFQATT and CDR2 SNEGSKA (reference sequence). CDR3 region: CSAIPQGPVHF. The DNA for the CDR3 is TGCAGTGCTATTCCCCAGGGCCCCGTCCACTTT.

The J gene is TRBJ1-1, the V gene TRBV7-9; the D gene is possibly TRBD1 (6 bases). CDR3 length: 14 residues. The germline V gene has CDR1 SEHNR and CDR2 FQNEAQ (reference sequence). With 2 bases removed from V and 4 bases from J, the gap between germline ends came to 11 bases. Written as DNA, the CDR3 is TGTGCCAGCAGCTTACGGGGGCCGGGCACTGAAGCTTTCTTT. Amino acids: CASSLRGPGTEAFF.

V usage is TRBV5-1 and J usage is TRBJ1-1; D might be TRBD1 (5 bases). Germline V gene data show CDR1 as SGHRS and CDR2 as YFSETQ. Trimming cost V 4 bases and J 1 base, with 8 bases left between them. The CDR3 extends over 13 amino acids. The CDR3: CASSKGTNTEAFF. The CDR3 DNA reads as TGCGCCAGCAGCAAAGGGACGAACACTGAAGCTTTCTTT.

The chain combines TRBV7-6 with TRBJ2-1, with 9 bases fitting TRBD1. In germline, CDR1 is SGHVS, CDR2 FNYEAQ. This CDR3 has 15 amino acids. V trimming: 8 bases; J trimming: 5 bases; junction bases outside the gene matches: 10. Written as DNA, the CDR3 is TGTGCCAGCGGGGGTCCGGGACAGGGAAACAATGAGCAGTTCTTC. It encodes CASGGPGQGNNEQFF.

In DNA form, the CDR3 reads TGTGCCAGCTCACCACGGATTGACGACAGGGGGTGGAGGAACACTGAAGCTTTCTTT. It yields the protein CASSPRIDDRGWRNTEAFF. The chain is built from TRBV18 and TRBJ1-1; 9 bases line up with TRBD1. Trimming at V came to 1 base and at J to 1 base, leaving 13 bases not matched to a gene. The CDR3 spans 19 residues. Germline values: CDR1 KGHSH, CDR2 LQKENI. Full variable domain (missing parts from reference TRBV18 and TRBJ1-1): NAGVMQNPRHLVRRRGQEARLRCSPMKGHSHVYWYRQLPEEGLKFMVYLQKENIIDESGMPKERFSAEFPKEGPSILRIQQVVRGDSAAYFCASSPRIDDRGWRNTEAFFGQGTRLTVV.

This chain joins TRBV4-1 and TRBJ2-2, with D tentatively TRBD1 or TRBD2 (5 bases each). In germline, CDR1 is MGHRA, CDR2 YSYEKL. The CDR3 totals 16 residues. The V gene lost 1 base and the J gene lost 2 bases, with 11 bases spanning the gap. The CDR3 is CASSQVRGPNTGELFF. The CDR3 nucleotides read TGCGCCAGCAGCCAAGTGAGGGGCCCAAACACCGGGGAGCTGTTTTTT.

The chain joins TRBV9 to TRBJ2-7; 9 bases map to TRBD1. The CDR3 extends over 15 amino acids. CDR1 and CDR2 (germline): SGDLS, YYNGEE. J was trimmed by 4 bases and V by 1 base; bases with no gene match: 6. CDR3 amino acids: CASSVQTGGPYEQYF. Here the CDR3 DNA reads TGTGCCAGCAGCGTACAGACAGGGGGTCCTTACGAGCAGTACTTC.

The chain links TRBV7-9 to TRBJ2-1, with D perhaps TRBD1 (6 bases). CDR3 length: 12 amino acids. Germline V CDR1 and CDR2: SEHNR, FQNEAQ (reference sequence). V lost 5 bases and J 9 bases, leaving 11 bases between the germline ends. The CDR3 DNA follows: TGTGCCAGCAGCATAACAGGGACTGAGCAGTTCTTC. Its translation: CASSITGTEQFF.

The chain combines TRBV5-1 with TRBJ2-3; the match to TRBD2 covers 11 bases. This CDR3 region has 17 residues. J gave up 0 bases and V 4 bases, and 7 bases lay outside the gene matches. Germline V gene data show CDR1 as SGHRS and CDR2 as YFSETQ. In nucleotides, the CDR3 is TGCGCCAGCAGCCTAAGACTAGCGGGGAGTAGCACAGATACGCAGTATTTT. This codes for CASSLRLAGSSTDTQYF.

This sequence joins TRBV2 and TRBJ2-2; tentatively, D is TRBD1 (5 bases). Germline CDR1 SNHLY, CDR2 FYNNEI. The CDR3 has 13 residues. Deletions cut 3 bases from V and 4 bases from J, with 6 bases between. Written as DNA, the CDR3 is TGTGCCAGCAGTGACAGGGCCACCGGGGAGCTGTTTTTT. It codes for CASSDRATGELFF.

The V gene is TRBV7-9, the J gene TRBJ2-6; the D is unclear. With 4 bases removed from V and 5 bases from J, the gap between germline ends came to 9 bases. Germline lookup yields CDR1 SEHNR and CDR2 FQNEAQ (reference sequence). This CDR3 region has 14 residues. In DNA form, the CDR3 reads TGTGCCAGCAGCTCCCCCGGTAGGGCCAACGTCCTGACTTTC. Translated: CASSSPGRANVLTF.

The rearrangement links TRBV11-2 to TRBJ2-4; weak D call: TRBD2 (5 bases). The V end was cut by 4 bases, the J end by 0 bases, with 7 bases between. This CDR3 spans 14 amino acids. The germline V gene has CDR1 SGHAT and CDR2 FQNNGV. As DNA, the CDR3 is TGTGCCAGCAGCTCGAGGGTAGCCAAAAACATTCAGTACTTC. Amino acid sequence: CASSSRVAKNIQYF.

This chain uses TRBV5-1 with TRBJ2-1, with 9 bases lining up with TRBD1. CDR1 and CDR2 from the germline V gene are SGHRS and YFSETQ. CDR3 length: 15 residues. The V and J ends lost 4 bases and 1 base, in that order; junction bases with no gene match: 3. This CDR3 is CASSPGQGSYNEQFF. Here the CDR3 DNA reads TGCGCCAGCAGCCCGGGACAGGGATCCTACAATGAGCAGTTCTTC. The variable domain in full, with the rest retrieved from reference TRBV5-1 and TRBJ2-1, is KAGVTQTPRYLIKTRGQQVTLSCSPISGHRSVSWYQQTPGQGLQFLFEYFSETQRNKGNFPGRFSGRQFSNSRSEMNVSTLELGDSALYLCASSPGQGSYNEQFFGPGTRLTVL.

This clone came up a few times. This chain links TRBV7-6 with TRBJ1-1; 7 bases fit TRBD1. Per the germline V gene, CDR1 is SGHVS and CDR2 is FNYEAQ. V lost 2 bases and J lost 5; bases outside the gene matches: 5. The CDR3 totals 14 residues. CDR3 nucleotide sequence: TGTGCCAGCAGCTTACAGGGGGAACGGACTGAAGCTTTCTTT. This encodes CASSLQGERTEAFF.

This chain connects TRBV5-1 to TRBJ2-5; D possibly corresponds to TRBD1 (6 bases). CDR1 SGHRS and CDR2 YFSETQ come from the germline V gene. The CDR3 runs to 14 residues. The V and J ends lost 0 bases and 3 bases respectively, with 9 bases between them. CDR3 in DNA: TGCGCCAGCAGCTTGGAGGCAGGGGAAGAGACCCAGTACTTC. Translated: CASSLEAGEETQYF.

The chain couples TRBV7-9 to TRBJ2-7; 9 nucleotides agree with TRBD1. The CDR3 totals 15 residues. Losses at the gene ends were 4 bases for V and 7 bases for J; bases not matched to a gene: 11. Germline CDR1 and CDR2: SEHNR and FQNEAQ (reference sequence). In nucleotides, the CDR3 is TGTGCCAGCAGCTATACAGGGGGCGCACCTGGGGAGCAGTACTTC. This translates into CASSYTGGAPGEQYF. Variable domain in full (rest from reference TRBV7-9 and TRBJ2-7): DTGVSQNPRHKITKRGQNVTFRCDPISEHNRLYWYRQTLGQGPEFLTYFQNEAQLEKSRLLSDRFSAERPKGSFSTLEIQRTEQGDSAMYLCASSYTGGAPGEQYFGPGTRLTVT.

The chain uses TRBV10-3 and TRBJ1-1; D gene ambiguous. Germline V gene data show CDR1 as ENHRY and CDR2 as SYGVKD. V dropped 0 bases and J dropped 0 bases, with 17 bases sitting between them. The CDR3 is made up of 18 amino acids. The CDR3 nucleotides read TGTGCCATCAGTGAGTCGACGGTTACGGTACACATGAACACTGAAGCTTTCTTT. Amino acid sequence: CAISESTVTVHMNTEAFF.

V is TRBV5-1 and J is TRBJ1-6; D is unresolved. CDR3 length: 16 amino acids. Between the trimmed V and J ends, which lost 2 bases and 0 bases, there was a span of 9 bases. Germline CDR1 SGHRS, CDR2 YFSETQ. In DNA form, the CDR3 reads TGCGCCAGCAGCTTCGGGGAAAGCTCCTATAATTCACCCCTCCACTTT. This gives the protein CASSFGESSYNSPLHF.

This chain connects TRBV4-1 to TRBJ2-2; tentative D call: TRBD1 (5 bases). The germline V gene encodes CDR1 MGHRA and CDR2 YSYEKL. V lost 5 bases to trimming and J lost 1 base, with 8 bases between them. CDR3 length equals 14 residues. The CDR3 loop reads CASSFDRNTGELFF. The CDR3 DNA reads TGCGCCAGCAGCTTCGACAGGAACACCGGGGAGCTGTTTTTT.

This sequence joins TRBV5-4 and TRBJ2-7, with D perhaps matching TRBD2 (7 bases). Germline lookup yields CDR1 SGHNT and CDR2 YYREEE (reference sequence). The V end lost 0 bases, the J end lost 3 bases, and 10 bases lay between the germline ends. The CDR3 loop spans 14 amino acids. The CDR3 DNA follows: TGTGCCAGCAGCTTGGGGGGGGGCGGCTACGAGCAGTACTTC. Translated, it gives CASSLGGGGYEQYF. The entire variable domain, with the rest obtained from reference TRBV5-4 and TRBJ2-7, is as follows: ETGVTQSPTHLIKTRGQQVTLRCSSQSGHNTVSWYQQALGQGPQFIFQYYREEENGRGNFPPRFSGLQFPNYSSELNVNALELDDSALYLCASSLGGGGYEQYFGPGTRLTVT.

The chain combines TRBV19 with TRBJ1-4; TRBD1 matches 7 bases. The CDR3 extends over 12 amino acids. V was pared by 7 bases and J by 6 bases, with 2 bases of the junction left unmatched. Germline lookup yields CDR1 LNHDA and CDR2 SQIVND (reference sequence). The CDR3 sequence is CASTRGHEKLFF. CDR3 in DNA: TGTGCCAGTACAAGGGGGCATGAAAAACTGTTTTTT.

The J gene is TRBJ1-1, the V gene TRBV7-2; 9 positions agree with TRBD1. The J segment lost 1 base and the V segment lost 8 bases, leaving 11 bases of the junction unmatched. There are 16 residues in the CDR3. Per the germline V gene, CDR1 is SGHTA and CDR2 is FQGNSA. CDR3 nucleotides: TGTGCCAGCCCCAACCCGGGGACAGGGCCGAACACTGAAGCTTTCTTT. This encodes CASPNPGTGPNTEAFF.

This chain joins TRBV5-1 and TRBJ1-6; D is uncertain. CDR1 SGHRS and CDR2 YFSETQ come from the germline V gene. CDR3 length: 16 amino acids. The V gene lost 1 base and the J gene lost 7 bases, with 15 bases spanning the gap. The CDR3 here is CASSLRTVESNSPLHF. DNA for the CDR3: TGCGCCAGCAGCTTGAGAACGGTTGAGTCGAATTCACCCCTCCACTTT.

The chain links TRBV29-1 to TRBJ2-7; TRBD2 matches 8 bases. The V and J ends lost 3 bases and 0 bases, in that order; junction bases with no gene match: 4. The CDR3 length is 14 residues. Germline V gene sequence: CDR1 SQVTM, CDR2 ANQGSEA. As DNA, the CDR3 is TGCAGCGTTGATCGCGGGGGGAGCTCCTACGAGCAGTACTTC. Translating gives CSVDRGGSSYEQYF.

This clone was picked up one time. The gene calls are TRBV6-5 and TRBJ2-3, with 10 bases aligning to TRBD1. V lost 5 bases, J lost 5 bases, and 7 bases stayed unmatched. There are 15 residues in the CDR3. From germline, CDR1 is MNHEY and CDR2 SVGAGI. The CDR3 DNA sequence: TGTGCCAGCAGTCGACAGGGGGCAAACGTAGATACGCAGTATTTT. Protein product: CASSRQGANVDTQYF.

V gene TRBV5-8 combines with J gene TRBJ1-1; no clear D gene. This CDR3 has 12 amino acids. Trimming shortened V by 1 base and J by 8 bases, and 9 bases separated the two germline ends. CDR1 is SGHTS and CDR2 is YDEGEE in the germline V gene. CDR3 protein: CASSLRQAEAFF. CDR3 nucleotides: TGTGCCAGCAGCTTGCGCCAGGCGGAAGCTTTCTTT. The variable domain in full, completed from reference TRBV5-8 and TRBJ1-1, reads EAGVTQSPTHLIKTRGQQATLRCSPISGHTSVYWYQQALGLGLQFLLWYDEGEERNRGNFPPRFSGRQFPNYSSELNVNALELEDSALYLCASSLRQAEAFFGQGTRLTVV.

The genes are TRBV27 and TRBJ1-1; unclear D gene. Germline CDR1 MNHEY, CDR2 SMNVEV (reference sequence). The CDR3 is made up of 14 amino acids. Between the trimmed V and J ends, which lost 4 bases and 1 base, there was a span of 10 bases. The CDR3 region has the DNA TGTGCCAGCAGTTCCCGAGCAGCGAACACTGAAGCTTTCTTT. Translating it yields CASSSRAANTEAFF.

The V call is TRBV13, the J call TRBJ1-1; TRBD1 agrees at 7 bases. With 5 bases clipped from V and 3 bases from J, the junction kept 9 bases outside the gene matches. Germline lookup yields CDR1 PRHDT and CDR2 FYEKMQ (reference sequence). The CDR3 runs to 15 residues. The CDR3 sequence is CASSPGTASDTEAFF. DNA for the CDR3: TGTGCCAGCAGCCCAGGGACAGCCTCTGACACTGAAGCTTTCTTT.

As DNA, the CDR3 is TGTGCCAGCAGTGGGCTAGCGGGCACCGGGGAGCTGTTTTTT. It specifies CASSGLAGTGELFF. The rearrangement joins TRBV2 to TRBJ2-2; TRBD2 agrees at 8 bases. The CDR3 is 14 residues long. V shed 4 bases and J 4 bases; nucleotides not matched to a gene: 2. Germline values: CDR1 SNHLY, CDR2 FYNNEI. Looking up the rest from reference TRBV2 and TRBJ2-2 gives the full variable domain: EPEVTQTPSHQVTQMGQEVILRCVPISNHLYFYWYRQILGQKVEFLVSFYNNEISEKSEIFDDQFSVERPDGSNFTLKIRSTKLEDSAMYFCASSGLAGTGELFFGEGSRLTVL.

CDR3 amino acids: CASSLGGSRTDTQYF. CDR3 nucleotide sequence: TGCGCCAGCAGCTTGGGTGGGTCCCGCACAGATACGCAGTATTTT. This rearrangement joins TRBV5-1 to TRBJ2-3, with D hard to call. The CDR3 totals 15 residues. V gave up 0 bases and J gave up 1 base, with 9 bases separating them. CDR1 and CDR2 (germline): SGHRS, YFSETQ.